This TCR beta chain appears in the sequencing data of a study of shared clonotypes between healthy human individuals. Study results and limitations: Clonotype sharing across several donors was observed for about 5.2% of naive CD4 clonotypes. What naive subsets generally showed was a larger estimated richness than memory subsets showed.

V lost 5 bases to trimming and J lost 2 bases; unmatched junction nucleotides: 5. Germline CDR1 is SGHTA and CDR2 is FQGNSA. CDR3 length: 14 amino acids. CD4+ cells were split into CD45RA+ naive and CD45RA-negative memory subsets. Assay: immunoSEQ multiplex PCR; the TCRdb copy retains only in-frame clones and omits some. The sample contains 2 million to 2.5 million clones, over 90% of which appear only once. As to this clone: Its target is unknown.

Material for sequencing was naive CD4+ T cells from PBMCs. This sample's subset: CD45RA+ positively selected. V gene TRBV7-2 combines with J gene TRBJ2-7, with 8 bases matching TRBD2. The receptor's source is a man between 18 and 29 years old in good health. Some clones in this sample may be carry-over from other donors' samples. The CDR3 DNA sequence: TGTGCCAGCAGCCGAGGCGGGGGGACCTACGAGCAGTACTTC. Translated, it gives CASSRGGGTYEQYF.